The T cell receptor (beta chain) under discussion was sequenced for a study of CD8 T cells in Susac syndrome. This CDR3 is built from 16 residues. CDR1 is DFQATT and CDR2 is SNEGSKA in the germline V gene (reference sequence). V was cut by 4 bases and J by 1 base, with 18 bases left in between. Reverse transcription used roughly 0.5 to 1 ug RNA and random hexamers. The TCR beta CDR3 was amplified by immunoSEQ multiplex PCR across 54 Vbeta, 13 Jbeta. TCRdb re-analysed the immunoSEQ multiplex PCR reads in MiXCR, keeping a single row per CDR3 protein. The data contain roughly 170,000 distinct CDR3 sequences, about 94% of them singletons.

Sequencing was done on a sample of CD4+ T cells from PBMCs. This TCR was sampled from a human donor with multiple sclerosis. This sequence joins TRBV20-1 and TRBJ2-3; D is tentatively TRBD1 or TRBD2 (7 bases each). The CDR3 DNA reads as TGCAGTGCTACCAACAGGGGCCGGGAGGGCACAGATACGCAGTATTTT. It translates to CSATNRGREGTDTQYF.